One sample yielded the 10 T cell receptor beta chains listed below, sequenced in a study of graft-versus-host responses after intestinal transplantation. Their specific antigens are unknown. Sequencing used immunoSEQ multiplex PCR; TCRdb keeps in-frame clones, though not all of them. The sample carries approximately 90,000 clones, 80% to 85% recorded once. Sequencing was performed on unstimulated CD4+ T cells sorted from spleen or lymph node cells, taken before intestinal transplant. These receptors all stem from a human donor who received an intestinal transplant.

The rearrangement joins TRBV4-2 to TRBJ2-5, with TRBD1 as a possible D gene (6 bases). The CDR3 is made up of 15 amino acids. The ends were cut back, 1 base at V and 2 bases at J, with 11 bases in the middle. From germline, CDR1 is LGHNA and CDR2 YNFKEQ. In DNA, the CDR3 is TGTGCCAGCAGCCAAGCCCCCGGGACACAAGAGACCCAGTACTTC. Encoded protein: CASSQAPGTQETQYF.

The J gene is TRBJ1-1, the V gene TRBV6-1; TRBD1 is a possible D gene (5 bases). The ends were cut back, 7 bases at V and 1 base at J, with 13 bases in the middle. The CDR3 loop spans 14 amino acids. The germline gives CDR1 MNHNS, CDR2 SASEGT. CDR3 sequence (DNA): TGTGCCAGCACAGGGAAGGTTTCGAACACTGAAGCTTTCTTT. Translated, it gives CASTGKVSNTEAFF.

This clone was seen more than once but under ten times. The chain links TRBV29-1 to TRBJ1-1; the D gene is possibly TRBD1 (6 bases). V shed 7 bases and J shed 5 bases, with 14 bases lying between them. Germline V gene sequence: CDR1 SQVTM, CDR2 ANQGSEA. CDR3 length: 12 amino acids. DNA of the CDR3: TGCAGCGCAAACAGGGTAGGAACTGAAGCTTTCTTT. This sequence encodes CSANRVGTEAFF.

This clone was counted a single time. V is TRBV10-3 and J is TRBJ1-2, with 7 bases fitting TRBD1. CDR3 size: 16 residues. Germline V gives CDR1 ENHRY, CDR2 SYGVKD. Germline trimming cut 4 bases from V and 8 bases from J; bases unmatched to any gene: 16. This CDR3 reads CAISATLEGARKGYTF. In DNA form, the CDR3 reads TGTGCCATCAGTGCAACCTTAGAGGGGGCCAGGAAGGGCTACACCTTC.

The chain recombines TRBV2 with TRBJ2-7; 7 positions agree with TRBD1. The CDR3 extends over 14 amino acids. The ends lost 4 bases at V and 3 bases at J; junction bases unmatched: 6. From germline, CDR1 is SNHLY and CDR2 FYNNEI. The CDR3 DNA reads TGTGCCAGCAGTGCCCGACAGGGACACTACGAGCAGTACTTC. Residues: CASSARQGHYEQYF.

V gene TRBV5-1 combines with J gene TRBJ2-7, with TRBD1 matching over 7 bases. The germline gives CDR1 SGHRS, CDR2 YFSETQ. V was clipped by 5 bases and J by 2 bases; unmatched bases: 13. The CDR3 contains 16 residues. The CDR3 region has the DNA TGCGCCAGCAGTCGTGGGGGTAGGGGGCCAACCTACGAGCAGTACTTC. Encoded protein: CASSRGGRGPTYEQYF.

This clone was seen only a few times. The CDR3 region is CAISLGQGIGETQYF. The CDR3 DNA sequence: TGTGCCATCAGCCTGGGACAGGGTATCGGTGAGACCCAGTACTTC. The chain combines TRBV10-3 with TRBJ2-5; 9 bases fit TRBD1. Per germline, CDR1 ENHRY and CDR2 SYGVKD. V shed 6 bases, J shed 5 bases, and the junction held 10 bases outside the gene matches. The CDR3 has 15 residues.

The genes are TRBV2 and TRBJ2-3, with a possible D match to TRBD2 (5 bases). V dropped 6 bases and J dropped 2 bases, with 18 bases sitting between them. Per the germline V gene, CDR1 is SNHLY and CDR2 is FYNNEI. This CDR3 comprises 16 residues. CDR3 nucleotides: TGTGCCAGCAGGGTGTTAGGTGGGAGTATCACAGATACGCAGTATTTT. It specifies CASRVLGGSITDTQYF.

The V and J genes are TRBV28 and TRBJ2-7; 8 nucleotides match TRBD2. Germline CDR1 and CDR2: MDHEN and SYDVKM. CDR3 length: 13 residues. The V segment lost 4 bases and the J segment 3 bases; nucleotides outside the gene matches: 2. CDR3 sequence: CASSSSGFYEQYF. The CDR3 coding sequence is TGTGCCAGCAGTTCTAGCGGGTTCTACGAGCAGTACTTC. The variable domain in full, with the rest retrieved from reference TRBV28 and TRBJ2-7, is DVKVTQSSRYLVKRTGEKVFLECVQDMDHENMFWYRQDPGLGLRLIYFSYDVKMKEKGDIPEGYSVSREKKERFSLILESASTNQTSMYLCASSSSGFYEQYFGPGTRLTVT.

The chain combines TRBV9 with TRBJ2-2; tentative D call: TRBD1 (5 bases). There are 16 residues in the CDR3. The ends were cut back, 0 bases at V and 0 bases at J, with 9 bases in the middle. Germline V gives CDR1 SGDLS, CDR2 YYNGEE. DNA of the CDR3: TGTGCCAGCAGCGTAGAGGCAGGGACGAACACCGGGGAGCTGTTTTTT. Protein: CASSVEAGTNTGELFF.